This T cell receptor (beta chain) was identified in a study of beta chain features in type 1 diabetes. Study-level points and caveats: Within each of all four CD4+ subsets, Type 1 diabetes patients had TCRB CDR3s that were moderately but significantly shorter.

Germline assignment: CDR1 SGHRS and CDR2 YFSETQ. The CDR3 consists of 16 residues. V was pared by 5 bases and J by 5 bases, with 19 bases between. Sequenced material consisted of expressed TCRB transcripts (all of the isolated RNA was reverse transcribed). The protocol was immunoSEQ multiplex PCR, while the TCRdb copy is restricted to in-frame clones and leaves out a portion. The sample lists hundreds of thousands of clones; approximately 30% were seen once. This clone turned up a few times. Its antigen remains unknown. The clonotype originates from a man aged 18 to 29 in good health. V and J are TRBV5-1 and TRBJ2-2; the D gene is possibly TRBD2 (6 bases). The sample consisted of naive CD4+ T cells from blood. The CDR3 sequence is CASSFTGGSLTGELFF. Written as DNA, the CDR3 is TGCGCCAGCAGTTTCACCGGGGGAAGCTTAACCGGGGAGCTGTTTTTT. Drawing the rest from reference TRBV5-1 and TRBJ2-2, the complete variable domain is KAGVTQTPRYLIKTRGQQVTLSCSPISGHRSVSWYQQTPGQGLQFLFEYFSETQRNKGNFPGRFSGRQFSNSRSEMNVSTLELGDSALYLCASSFTGGSLTGELFFGEGSRLTVL.